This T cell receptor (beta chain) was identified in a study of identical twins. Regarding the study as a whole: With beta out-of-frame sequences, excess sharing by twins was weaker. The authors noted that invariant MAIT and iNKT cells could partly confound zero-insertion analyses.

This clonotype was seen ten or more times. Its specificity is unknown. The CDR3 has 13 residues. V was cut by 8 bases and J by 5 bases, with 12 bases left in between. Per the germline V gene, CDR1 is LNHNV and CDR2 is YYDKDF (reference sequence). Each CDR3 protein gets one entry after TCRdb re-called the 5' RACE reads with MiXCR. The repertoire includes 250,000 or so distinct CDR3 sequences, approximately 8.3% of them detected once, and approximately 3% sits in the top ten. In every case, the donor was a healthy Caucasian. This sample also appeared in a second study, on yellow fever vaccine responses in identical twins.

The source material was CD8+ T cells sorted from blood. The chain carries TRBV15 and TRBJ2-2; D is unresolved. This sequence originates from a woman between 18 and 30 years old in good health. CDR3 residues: CATSHLETGELFF. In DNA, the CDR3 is TGTGCCACCTCCCACTTGGAAACCGGGGAGCTGTTTTTT. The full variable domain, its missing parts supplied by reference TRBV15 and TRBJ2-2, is DAMVIQNPRYQVTQFGKPVTLSCSQTLNHNVMYWYQQKSSQAPKLLFHYYDKDFNNEADTPDNFQSRRPNTSFCFLDIRSPGLGDTAMYLCATSHLETGELFFGEGSRLTVL.